The 19 T cell receptor beta chains below come from one sample, sequenced in a study of OX40 agonist ivuxolimab in advanced cancers. Sequencing was performed with immunoSEQ multiplex PCR; in TCRdb, only in-frame clones are kept and a portion is missing. This table has tens of thousands of clones, approximately 89% appearing once. Sequenced material: CD4+ or CD8+ T cells sorted from blood, taken in a trial of the OX40 agonist ivuxolimab. Receptors originate from an adult with an advanced solid tumor such as melanoma, head and neck, liver or kidney cancer.

This chain joins TRBV2 and TRBJ1-2; 9 nucleotides match TRBD1. Germline loops: CDR1 SNHLY, CDR2 FYNNEI. Trimming took 5 bases from V and 8 from J; bases not matched to a gene: 3. This CDR3 is 12 amino acids long. The CDR3 protein is CASSWDREGYTF. The CDR3 nucleotides read TGTGCCAGCAGTTGGGACAGGGAAGGCTACACCTTC.

The chain recombines TRBV5-8 with TRBJ2-6; TRBD1 aligns across 7 bases. The CDR3 sequence is 17 residues long. The V segment lost 4 bases and the J segment 0 bases; nucleotides outside the gene matches: 7. The V gene's germline CDR1 is SGHTS and CDR2 YDEGEE. The CDR3 spells CASSTGTESSGANVLTF. CDR3 sequence (DNA): TGTGCCAGCAGCACCGGGACAGAAAGCTCTGGGGCCAACGTCCTGACTTTC.

This rearrangement joins TRBV5-1 to TRBJ2-7; 7 nucleotides align to TRBD2. This CDR3 contains 14 residues. The V segment lost 4 bases and the J segment 0 bases; nucleotides outside the gene matches: 4. Germline-derived CDR1 and CDR2 are SGHRS and YFSETQ. CDR3 residues: CASSTSSGSYEQYF. The CDR3 DNA follows: TGCGCCAGCAGCACTTCTAGCGGCTCCTACGAGCAGTACTTC.

This chain uses TRBV6-4 with TRBJ1-1, with 7 bases aligning to TRBD1. With V trimmed by 6 bases and J by 2 bases, 3 bases remained unmatched. The CDR3 totals 13 residues. From germline, CDR1 is MRHNA and CDR2 SNTAGT. The CDR3 region is CASSRGFNTEAFF. In DNA, the CDR3 is TGTGCCAGCAGCAGGGGGTTCAACACTGAAGCTTTCTTT.

This clone was recorded once. The V gene is TRBV11-2, the J gene TRBJ2-7; 9 bases match TRBD1. The trim removed 5 bases at V and 2 bases at J, leaving 7 bases unmatched. CDR1 is SGHAT, CDR2 FQNNGV, per germline. CDR3 size: 15 residues. CDR3 bases: TGTGCCAGCAGCGCGATACAGGGGGCAGCCTACGAGCAGTACTTC. It codes for CASSAIQGAAYEQYF.

The chain uses TRBV27 and TRBJ1-2; D gene ambiguous. The CDR3 loop spans 16 amino acids. Trimming removed 0 bases from V and 0 bases from J, with 11 bases in between. Germline values: CDR1 MNHEY, CDR2 SMNVEV (reference sequence). The CDR3 DNA reads as TGTGCCAGCAGTTTATCGCGCCGGTACACTAACTATGGCTACACCTTC. Its protein is CASSLSRRYTNYGYTF.

V usage is TRBV18 and J usage is TRBJ2-3, with D hard to call. This CDR3 is built from 12 residues. CDR1 KGHSH and CDR2 LQKENI come from the germline V gene. V lost 6 bases and J 0 bases, leaving 4 bases between the germline ends. The CDR3 DNA follows: TGTGCCAGCTCCCGAAGCACAGATACGCAGTATTTT. This encodes CASSRSTDTQYF. Together with reference TRBV18 and TRBJ2-3, the CDR3 gives the full variable domain: NAGVMQNPRHLVRRRGQEARLRCSPMKGHSHVYWYRQLPEEGLKFMVYLQKENIIDESGMPKERFSAEFPKEGPSILRIQQVVRGDSAAYFCASSRSTDTQYFGPGTRLTVL.

The chain carries TRBV6-6 and TRBJ2-7; TRBD1 matches at 8 bases. The CDR3 is 15 residues long. After removal of 0 bases from V and 3 bases from J, the junction contained 4 bases not matched to a gene. Germline CDR1 MNHNY, CDR2 SVGAGI (reference sequence). The CDR3 DNA follows: TGTGCCAGCAGTTACTCGACAGGGGCGGGCTACGAGCAGTACTTC. This codes for CASSYSTGAGYEQYF.

V usage is TRBV5-4 and J usage is TRBJ2-7; possible D gene TRBD1, 5 bases. The CDR3 covers 13 residues. Germline V gene data show CDR1 as SGHNT and CDR2 as YYREEE (reference sequence). Trimming shortened V by 0 bases and J by 2 bases, and 6 bases separated the two germline ends. The DNA of the CDR3 is TGTGCCAGCAGCTTGGACAGGACCTACGAGCAGTACTTC. Translation: CASSLDRTYEQYF.

The rearrangement joins TRBV5-1 to TRBJ2-1; TRBD2 matches 9 bases. The germline V gene encodes CDR1 SGHRS and CDR2 YFSETQ. This CDR3 has 14 residues. The V gene end was trimmed by 4 bases and the J gene end by 8 bases; junction bases not matched to a gene: 7. The CDR3 reads CASSLGLAWDEQFF. The DNA for the CDR3 is TGCGCCAGCAGCCTGGGACTAGCATGGGATGAGCAGTTCTTC.

The chain joins TRBV11-1 to TRBJ1-4; no definite D call. Germline CDR1 reads SGHAT; CDR2 reads FQDESV (reference sequence). The V gene lost 4 bases and the J gene lost 8 bases, with 8 bases spanning the gap. The CDR3 is 12 amino acids. For the CDR3, the DNA is TGTGCCAGCAGCTCCCCGGGAGAAAAACTGTTTTTT. It is translated as CASSSPGEKLFF.

V usage is TRBV19 and J usage is TRBJ2-3, with D possibly TRBD1 on 6 matching bases. Germline CDR1 LNHDA, CDR2 SQIVND (reference sequence). Between the trimmed V and J ends, which lost 10 bases and 8 bases, there was a span of 19 bases. This CDR3 has 13 amino acids. CDR3 DNA: TGTGCCACCGCCCCGACAGGAGGAGGTACGCAGTATTTT. Residues: CATAPTGGGTQYF.

The genes are TRBV4-1 and TRBJ2-5; D is undetermined. V dropped 0 bases and J dropped 5 bases, with 16 bases sitting between them. The V gene's germline CDR1 is MGHRA and CDR2 YSYEKL. This CDR3 is 16 amino acids long. CDR3 DNA sequence: TGCGCCAGCAGCCAAGATCGTTTGGTAGTGGGTGAGACCCAGTACTTC. This codes for CASSQDRLVVGETQYF.

The gene calls are TRBV2 and TRBJ2-2; weak D call: TRBD1 (5 bases). Germline V lookup: CDR1 SNHLY, CDR2 FYNNEI. V gave up 2 bases and J gave up 3 bases, with 10 bases separating them. The CDR3 totals 15 residues. The CDR3 bases are TGTGCCAGCAGTGAACAGGGTCTAGACACCGGGGAGCTGTTTTTT. It yields the protein CASSEQGLDTGELFF.

The chain employs TRBV5-4 and TRBJ1-4, with D possibly matching TRBD1 (5 bases). Looked up from germline, CDR1 is SGHNT and CDR2 is YYREEE (reference sequence). Trimming shortened V by 3 bases and J by 0 bases, and 9 bases separated the two germline ends. The CDR3 contains 15 residues. CDR3 loop: CASSWGGTTNEKLFF. Written as DNA, the CDR3 is TGTGCCAGCAGCTGGGGGGGGACAACTAATGAAAAACTGTTTTTT.

This rearrangement joins TRBV30 to TRBJ1-1, with unresolved D. V gave up 2 bases and J gave up 5 bases, with 9 bases separating them. The germline CDR1 and CDR2 sequences are GTSNPN and SVGIG (reference sequence). The CDR3 extends over 12 amino acids. For the CDR3, the DNA is TGTGCCTGGAGTAAGCTGGGGACTGAAGCTTTCTTT. Translating gives CAWSKLGTEAFF.

V gene TRBV4-2 combines with J gene TRBJ1-1; a possible D gene is TRBD1 (6 bases). V was pared by 5 bases and J by 1 base, with 14 bases between. CDR1 LGHNA and CDR2 YNFKEQ come from the germline V gene. The CDR3 length is 15 residues. This CDR3 reads CASSSGTRENTEAFF. CDR3 bases: TGTGCCAGCAGCTCCGGGACACGCGAGAACACTGAAGCTTTCTTT.

The chain employs TRBV6-5 and TRBJ1-5; D unresolved. In germline, CDR1 is MNHEY, CDR2 SVGAGI. V was clipped by 5 bases and J by 2 bases, with 10 bases between them. CDR3 length: 14 amino acids. The DNA for the CDR3 is TGTGCCAGCAGTGAAAGTGGGGGCAATCAGCCCCAGCATTTT. Amino acid sequence: CASSESGGNQPQHF.

The chain carries TRBV5-1 and TRBJ2-3; 9 bases line up with TRBD1. This CDR3 region has 16 residues. The germline CDR1 and CDR2 sequences are SGHRS and YFSETQ. V lost 6 bases to trimming and J lost 1 base; unmatched junction nucleotides: 9. DNA of the CDR3: TGCGCCAGCACCGAGCGGACAGGGGTTGGCACAGATACGCAGTATTTT. Translating gives CASTERTGVGTDTQYF.